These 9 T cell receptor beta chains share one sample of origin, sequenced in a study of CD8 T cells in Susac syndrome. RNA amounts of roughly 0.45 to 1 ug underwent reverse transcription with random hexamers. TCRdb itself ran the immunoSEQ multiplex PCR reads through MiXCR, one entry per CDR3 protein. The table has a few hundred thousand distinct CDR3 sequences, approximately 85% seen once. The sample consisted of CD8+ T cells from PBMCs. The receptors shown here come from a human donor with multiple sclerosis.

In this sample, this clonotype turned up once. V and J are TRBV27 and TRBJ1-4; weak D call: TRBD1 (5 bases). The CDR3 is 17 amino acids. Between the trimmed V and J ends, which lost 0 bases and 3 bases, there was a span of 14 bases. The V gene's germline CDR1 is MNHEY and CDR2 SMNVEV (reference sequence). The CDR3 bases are TGTGCCAGCAGTTTATCCGCAGGGAGCGCCCCTAATGAAAAACTGTTTTTT. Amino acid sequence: CASSLSAGSAPNEKLFF.

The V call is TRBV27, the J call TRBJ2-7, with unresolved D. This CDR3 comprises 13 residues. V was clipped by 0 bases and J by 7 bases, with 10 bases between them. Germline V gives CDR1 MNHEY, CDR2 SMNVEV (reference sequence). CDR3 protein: CASSLSANVEQYF. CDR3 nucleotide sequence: TGTGCCAGCAGTTTATCGGCCAACGTAGAGCAGTACTTC.

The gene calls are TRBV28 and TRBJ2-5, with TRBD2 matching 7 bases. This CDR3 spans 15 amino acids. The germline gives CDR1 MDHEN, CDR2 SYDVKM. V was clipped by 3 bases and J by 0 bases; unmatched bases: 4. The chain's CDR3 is CASSFIGRDQETQYF. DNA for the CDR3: TGTGCCAGCAGTTTCATAGGGAGGGACCAAGAGACCCAGTACTTC.

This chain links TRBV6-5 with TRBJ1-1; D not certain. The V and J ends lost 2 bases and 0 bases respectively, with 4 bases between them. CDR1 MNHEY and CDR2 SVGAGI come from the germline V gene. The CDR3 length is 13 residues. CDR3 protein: CASSYHMNTEAFF. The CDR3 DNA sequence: TGTGCCAGCAGTTACCACATGAACACTGAAGCTTTCTTT.

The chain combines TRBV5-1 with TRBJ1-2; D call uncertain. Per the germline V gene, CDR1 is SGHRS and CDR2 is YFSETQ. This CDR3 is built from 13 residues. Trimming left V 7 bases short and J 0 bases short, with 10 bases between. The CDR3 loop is CASAGAANYGYTF. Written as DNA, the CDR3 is TGCGCCAGCGCTGGAGCTGCTAACTATGGCTACACCTTC.

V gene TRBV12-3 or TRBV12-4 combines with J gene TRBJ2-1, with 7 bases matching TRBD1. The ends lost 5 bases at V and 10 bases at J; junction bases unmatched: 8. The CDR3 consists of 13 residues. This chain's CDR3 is CASSGDSIREQFF. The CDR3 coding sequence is TGTGCCAGCAGTGGGGACAGTATCCGGGAGCAGTTCTTC.

CDR3 sequence (DNA): TGCAGTGCTATTCCCTCCTACCATGGCTACACCTTC. Encoded protein: CSAIPSYHGYTF. The rearrangement links TRBV20-1 to TRBJ1-2; no reliable D call. The germline gives CDR1 DFQATT, CDR2 SNEGSKA (reference sequence). V shed 4 bases and J shed 6 bases, with 12 bases lying between them. CDR3 length: 12 amino acids.

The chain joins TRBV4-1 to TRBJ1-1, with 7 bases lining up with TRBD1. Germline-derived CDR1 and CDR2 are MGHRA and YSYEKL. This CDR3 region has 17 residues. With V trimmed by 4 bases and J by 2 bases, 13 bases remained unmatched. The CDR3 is CASSRVQGWWFNTEAFF. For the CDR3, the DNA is TGCGCCAGCAGCCGGGTACAGGGGTGGTGGTTTAACACTGAAGCTTTCTTT.

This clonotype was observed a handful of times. The DNA for the CDR3 is TGTGCCAGCAGCTTAGATCGACGGAAAGGAGCTTTCTTT. Its protein is CASSLDRRKGAFF. This chain connects TRBV11-3 to TRBJ1-1; D unclear. Germline lookup yields CDR1 SGHNT and CDR2 YENEEA. The CDR3 totals 13 residues. Trimming cost V 0 bases and J 10 bases, with 12 bases left between them.